The 17 T cell receptor beta chains below were found in one sample sequenced in a study of vaccination and CD4 T cells after COVID-19. Cultured CD4+ T cell DNA was sequenced using the Oncomine TCR Beta short-read assay. TCRdb analysed the PCR reads with MiXCR anew, one entry per CDR3 protein. This table holds about 11,000 distinct CDR3 sequences, about 25% found once. Treatment indicated: approximately 10-day PBMC culture with coronavirus spike peptide pools or control peptides (ViraFEST assay). Their antigens remain unidentified. The sample was CD4+ T cells from blood, cultured in vitro, taken after SARS-CoV-2 vaccination. These receptors originate from a human donor who had recovered from COVID-19.

This sequence joins TRBV28 and TRBJ1-2, with no clear D. The CDR3 covers 13 residues. Germline V gene data show CDR1 as MDHEN and CDR2 as SYDVKM. V dropped 7 bases and J dropped 5 bases, with 14 bases sitting between them. CDR3 in amino acids: CASNFRATYGYTF. The CDR3 DNA reads TGTGCCAGCAATTTCCGGGCCACTTATGGCTACACCTTC.

This clonotype ranks as medium-sized. The V gene is TRBV20-1, the J gene TRBJ2-7; D unclear. CDR1 DFQATT and CDR2 SNEGSKA come from the germline V gene (reference sequence). The CDR3 is made up of 12 amino acids. V lost 3 bases to trimming and J lost 3 bases, with 9 bases between them. The DNA for the CDR3 is TGCAGTGCTAGGGGGAAGAACTACGAGCAGTACTTC. Translating gives CSARGKNYEQYF.

This clonotype rates as medium-sized. This sequence joins TRBV7-2 and TRBJ1-5, with no clear D. The V end lost 4 bases, the J end lost 2 bases, and 9 bases lay between the germline ends. Germline CDR1 SGHTA, CDR2 FQGNSA. CDR3 length: 14 residues. In DNA, the CDR3 is TGTGCCAGCAGCTCGGAGCGGGGCAATCAGCCCCAGCATTTT. It translates to CASSSERGNQPQHF.

In its sample, this clonotype ranks as medium-sized. The chain has TRBV7-9 and TRBJ2-7; D gene unclear. The CDR3 length is 14 residues. V dropped 5 bases and J dropped 5 bases, with 16 bases sitting between them. Germline CDR1 and CDR2: SEHNR and FQNEAQ (reference sequence). CDR3 region: CASSTGHEGHEQYF. The CDR3 DNA reads TGTGCCAGCAGCACGGGCCACGAAGGCCACGAGCAGTACTTC.

V usage is TRBV19 and J usage is TRBJ2-2, with D unresolved. Germline CDR1 reads LNHDA; CDR2 reads SQIVND (reference sequence). Deletions cut 4 bases from V and 1 base from J, with 7 bases between. The CDR3 sequence is 14 residues long. The CDR3 loop reads CASSKARNTGELFF. The CDR3 coding sequence is TGTGCCAGTAGTAAAGCCAGGAACACCGGGGAGCTGTTTTTT.

The CDR3 bases are TGCAGCGTCGGACAGGGAGATAATTCACCCCTCCACTTT. It is translated as CSVGQGDNSPLHF. The gene calls are TRBV29-1 and TRBJ1-6, with 8 bases lining up with TRBD1. The trim removed 6 bases at V and 5 bases at J, leaving 3 bases unmatched. Germline V gene data show CDR1 as SQVTM and CDR2 as ANQGSEA. There are 13 residues in the CDR3.

This clonotype is medium-sized. This chain uses TRBV28 with TRBJ2-5; D gene ambiguous. Per the germline V gene, CDR1 is MDHEN and CDR2 is SYDVKM. This CDR3 region has 13 residues. Trimming took 2 bases from V and 2 from J, leaving 6 bases between them. The CDR3 region has the DNA TGTGCCAGCAGTTTACTTGGGCAAGAGACCCAGTACTTC. Translation: CASSLLGQETQYF.

V is TRBV11-3 and J is TRBJ1-2; tentatively, D is TRBD1 (6 bases). The CDR3 extends over 13 amino acids. Germline CDR1 SGHNT, CDR2 YENEEA. The V gene lost 5 bases and the J gene lost 4 bases, with 11 bases spanning the gap. CDR3 region: CASSPMDSYGYTF. In DNA, the CDR3 is TGTGCCAGCAGCCCCATGGACAGCTATGGCTACACCTTC.

The chain is built from TRBV11-2 and TRBJ2-5; 13 positions match TRBD2. This CDR3 comprises 18 residues. V trimming: 2 bases; J trimming: 2 bases; junction bases outside the gene matches: 8. Germline CDR1 SGHAT, CDR2 FQNNGV. The CDR3 protein is CASSLIGLAGAGQETQYF. The CDR3 DNA sequence: TGTGCCAGCAGCTTAATAGGACTAGCGGGAGCGGGACAAGAGACCCAGTACTTC.

This clonotype came up a few times. CDR3 protein: CSARGKRVLGSPLHF. CDR3 DNA: TGCAGTGCTAGAGGGAAAAGAGTTCTGGGCTCACCCCTCCACTTT. The V gene is TRBV20-1, the J gene TRBJ1-6, with D unclear. V was shortened by 1 base and J by 10 bases, with 17 bases between the two germline ends. CDR3 length equals 15 residues. The germline V gene encodes CDR1 DFQATT and CDR2 SNEGSKA (reference sequence).

This clonotype is judged medium-sized. The V call is TRBV7-9, the J call TRBJ2-5, with D possibly TRBD2 on 6 matching bases. Trimming took off 4 bases at V and 0 bases at J, with 15 bases between the two ends. CDR1 and CDR2 (germline): SEHNR, FQNEAQ (reference sequence). The CDR3 is made up of 16 amino acids. The CDR3 here is CASSSGVGTHQETQYF. The CDR3 nucleotides read TGTGCCAGCAGCTCGGGGGTTGGAACGCACCAAGAGACCCAGTACTTC.

In its sample, this clonotype was seen a few times. The chain couples TRBV29-1 to TRBJ1-2; 11 bases are shared with TRBD1. J lost 7 bases, V lost 6 bases, and 7 bases had no gene match. In germline, CDR1 is SQVTM, CDR2 ANQGSEA. CDR3 length: 13 amino acids. The CDR3 loop reads CSVRDRGFSGYTF. The CDR3 nucleotides read TGCAGCGTACGGGACAGGGGGTTTAGTGGCTACACCTTC. Filled out from reference TRBV29-1 and TRBJ1-2, the complete variable domain reads SAVISQKPSRDICQRGTSLTIQCQVDSQVTMMFWYRQQPGQSLTLIATANQGSEATYESGFVIDKFPISRPNLTFSTLTVSNMSPEDSSIYLCSVRDRGFSGYTFGSGTRLTVV.

This clonotype has more than one count but fewer than ten. The chain joins TRBV7-9 to TRBJ2-7; TRBD2 matches 13 bases. V trimming: 4 bases; J trimming: 5 bases; junction bases outside the gene matches: 5. Per the germline V gene, CDR1 is SEHNR and CDR2 is FQNEAQ (reference sequence). This CDR3 comprises 15 residues. CDR3 nucleotides: TGTGCCAGCAGCTCACTAGCGGGGGGGCGGAACGAGCAGTACTTC. Translating gives CASSSLAGGRNEQYF.

This chain connects TRBV25-1 to TRBJ2-3; D gene ambiguous. Germline V lookup: CDR1 MGHDK, CDR2 SYGVNS. The CDR3 covers 12 residues. V lost 7 bases and J lost 0, with 5 bases in between. CDR3 in DNA: TGTGCCAGCAAGCACAGCACAGATACGCAGTATTTT. It encodes CASKHSTDTQYF.

The chain links TRBV4-2 to TRBJ2-7, with unresolved D. The germline V gene encodes CDR1 LGHNA and CDR2 YNFKEQ. This CDR3 contains 16 residues. The V and J ends lost 1 base and 8 bases respectively, with 21 bases between them. CDR3 protein: CASSQGDDTNRRKQYF. DNA of the CDR3: TGTGCCAGCAGCCAAGGGGATGACACCAACCGAAGGAAGCAGTACTTC.

The V call is TRBV10-3, the J call TRBJ1-6, with a possible D match to TRBD1 (5 bases). The V gene lost 7 bases and the J gene lost 7 bases, with 14 bases spanning the gap. This CDR3 spans 14 amino acids. From germline, CDR1 is ENHRY and CDR2 SYGVKD. CDR3: CAINPGPENSPLHF. Written as DNA, the CDR3 is TGTGCCATCAATCCGGGACCAGAGAATTCACCCCTCCACTTT.

The table lists this clonotype with a few counts. This chain uses TRBV24-1 with TRBJ2-3; 12 bases fit TRBD2. This CDR3 is 14 amino acids long. Looked up from germline, CDR1 is KGHDR and CDR2 is SFDVKD. The trim removed 5 bases at V and 6 bases at J, leaving 2 bases unmatched. CDR3 sequence reads: CATSVTSGGDTQYF. The DNA for the CDR3 is TGTGCCACCAGTGTAACTAGCGGGGGGGATACGCAGTATTTT.